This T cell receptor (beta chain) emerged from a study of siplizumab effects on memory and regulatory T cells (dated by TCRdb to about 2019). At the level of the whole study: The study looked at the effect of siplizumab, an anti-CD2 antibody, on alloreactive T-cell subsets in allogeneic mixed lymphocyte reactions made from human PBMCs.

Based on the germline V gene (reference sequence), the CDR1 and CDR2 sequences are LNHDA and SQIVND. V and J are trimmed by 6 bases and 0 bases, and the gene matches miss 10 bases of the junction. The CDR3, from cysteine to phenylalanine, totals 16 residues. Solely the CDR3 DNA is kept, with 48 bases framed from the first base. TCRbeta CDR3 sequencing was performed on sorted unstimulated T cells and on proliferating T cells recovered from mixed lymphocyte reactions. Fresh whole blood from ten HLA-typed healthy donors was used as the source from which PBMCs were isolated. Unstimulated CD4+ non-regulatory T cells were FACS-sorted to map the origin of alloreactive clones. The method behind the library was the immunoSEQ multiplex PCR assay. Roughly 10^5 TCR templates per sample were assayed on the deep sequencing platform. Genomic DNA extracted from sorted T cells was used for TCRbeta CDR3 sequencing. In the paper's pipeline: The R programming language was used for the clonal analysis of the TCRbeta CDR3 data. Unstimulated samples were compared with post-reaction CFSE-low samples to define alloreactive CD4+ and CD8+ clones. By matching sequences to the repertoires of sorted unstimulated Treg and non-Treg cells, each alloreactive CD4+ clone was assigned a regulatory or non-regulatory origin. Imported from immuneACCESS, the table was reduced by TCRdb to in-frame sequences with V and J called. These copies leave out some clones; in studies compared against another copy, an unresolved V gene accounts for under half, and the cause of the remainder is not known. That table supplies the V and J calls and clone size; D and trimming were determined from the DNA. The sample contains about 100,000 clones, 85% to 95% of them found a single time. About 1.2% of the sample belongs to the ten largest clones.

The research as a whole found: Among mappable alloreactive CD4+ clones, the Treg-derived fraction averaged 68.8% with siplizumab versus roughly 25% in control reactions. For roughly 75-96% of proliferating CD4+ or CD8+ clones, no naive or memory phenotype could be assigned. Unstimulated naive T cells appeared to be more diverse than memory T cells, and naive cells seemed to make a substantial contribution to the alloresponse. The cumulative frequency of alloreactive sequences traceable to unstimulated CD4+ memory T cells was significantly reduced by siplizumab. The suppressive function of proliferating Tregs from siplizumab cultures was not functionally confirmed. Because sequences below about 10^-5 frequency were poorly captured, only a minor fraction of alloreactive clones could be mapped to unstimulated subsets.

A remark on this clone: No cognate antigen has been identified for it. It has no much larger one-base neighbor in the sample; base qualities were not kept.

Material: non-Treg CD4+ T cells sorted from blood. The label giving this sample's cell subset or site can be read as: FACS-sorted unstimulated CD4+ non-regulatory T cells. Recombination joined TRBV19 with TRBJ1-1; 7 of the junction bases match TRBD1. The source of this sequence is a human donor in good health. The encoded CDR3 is CASRKTGAPMNTEAFF. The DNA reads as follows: TGTGCCAGTAGAAAAACAGGGGCCCCTATGAACACTGAAGCTTTCTTT.